A selection of T cell receptor beta chains follows, all from one sample in a study of blood T cell repertoires in COVID-19. The method was immunoSEQ multiplex PCR; TCRdb's version includes in-frame clones alone and lacks a portion of them. The table records 120,000 or so clones, around nine tenths of them present only once. Specimen: peripheral blood. These TCRs come from a man aged 50-59 years with acute or convalescent COVID-19. Each CDR3 is given with its conserved first and last residue. D genes are given only for firm matches. Rows give clone size only sometimes, using once, few, many, or a class for an expanded clone.

v_gene	abundance	j_gene	d_gene	CDR3nt	CDR3aa
TRBV5-5	NA	TRBJ2-6	TRBD1	TGTGCCAGCAGCTTAACCCACAGGGGGCGGTCTGGGGCCAACGTCCTGACTTTC	CASSLTHRGRSGANVLTF
TRBV7-9	NA	TRBJ1-1	NA	TGTGCCAGCAGCTTAGTAGACCGGGAGCCTGAAGCTTTCTTT	CASSLVDREPEAFF
TRBV11-2	NA	TRBJ1-1	TRBD1	TGTGCCAGCAGCTTAAGGGGGCGGACTGAAGCTTTCTTT	CASSLRGRTEAFF
TRBV5-1	NA	TRBJ2-3	TRBD1	TGCGCCAGCAGCTTGGGGACAGGGATCGGCACAGATACGCAGTATTTT	CASSLGTGIGTDTQYF
TRBV6-5	few	TRBJ1-3	NA	TGTGCCAGCAGGACAGGCAACTCTGGAAACACCATATATTTT	CASRTGNSGNTIYF
TRBV12-5	NA	TRBJ2-7	TRBD1	TGTGCTAGTGGTATACCAGACAGGGGGAAACACGAGCAGTACTTC	CASGIPDRGKHEQYF
TRBV6-5	NA	TRBJ1-2	TRBD1	TGTGCCAGCAGTTCTGAGGGGGCATTTGGCTACACCTTC	CASSSEGAFGYTF
TRBV11-3	NA	TRBJ1-1	TRBD1	TGTGCCAGCAGCCCGGACAGGGGGAACACTGAAGCTTTCTTT	CASSPDRGNTEAFF
TRBV15	NA	TRBJ1-5	NA	TGTGCCACCAGCACAAACAGGGCTCAGCAGCCCCAGCATTTT	CATSTNRAQQPQHF
TRBV6-5	NA	TRBJ1-4	NA	TGTGCCAGCAGTTACGCCGGGGGGCTGGATGAAAAACTGTTTTTT	CASSYAGGLDEKLFF